This T cell receptor (beta chain) was sequenced in a study of cytomegalovirus exposure and HLA in healthy donors. Although they were nominally healthy when sampled, donors likely had unrecorded immune exposures. The CDR3 sequence is 15 residues long. J was trimmed by 1 base and V by 3 bases; bases with no gene match: 4. Germline lookup yields CDR1 LNHDA and CDR2 SQIVND (reference sequence). Study results and limitations: Across donors, sequencing depth was assumed by presence/absence analyses to be roughly uniform.

The PCR used 60 Vbeta and 13 Jbeta primers. Some clones are missing from TCRdb's copy, which holds only in-frame ones; the method was immunoSEQ multiplex PCR. This listing includes approximately 92,000 clones. Points on this clone: As yet, its antigen is unknown.

The clonotype was recovered from a woman in her 30s in good health and CMV-seronegative. The specimen was PBMCs. The rearrangement uses TRBV19 and TRBJ2-7, with TRBD1 matching over 9 bases. CDR3: CASSISGTGSYEQYF. The CDR3 nucleotides are TGTGCCAGTAGTATCTCCGGGACAGGGTCCTACGAGCAGTACTTC.